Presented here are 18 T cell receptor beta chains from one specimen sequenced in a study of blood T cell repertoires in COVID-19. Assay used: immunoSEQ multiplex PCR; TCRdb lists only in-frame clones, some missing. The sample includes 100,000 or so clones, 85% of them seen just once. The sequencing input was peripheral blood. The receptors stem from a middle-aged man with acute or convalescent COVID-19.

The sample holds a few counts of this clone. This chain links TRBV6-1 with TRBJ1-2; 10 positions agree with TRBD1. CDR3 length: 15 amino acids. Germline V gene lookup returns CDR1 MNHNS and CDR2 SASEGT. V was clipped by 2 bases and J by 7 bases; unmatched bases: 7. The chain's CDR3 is CASSEFGTGAFGYTF. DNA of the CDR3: TGTGCCAGCAGTGAATTCGGGACAGGGGCCTTTGGCTACACCTTC.

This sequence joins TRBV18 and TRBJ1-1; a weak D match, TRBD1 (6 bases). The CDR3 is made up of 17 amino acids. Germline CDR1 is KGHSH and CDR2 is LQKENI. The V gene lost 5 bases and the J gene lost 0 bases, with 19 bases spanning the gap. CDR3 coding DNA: TGTGCCAGCTCAATTAGGTCTGCGGGGGCGCTGAACACTGAAGCTTTCTTT. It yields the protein CASSIRSAGALNTEAFF.

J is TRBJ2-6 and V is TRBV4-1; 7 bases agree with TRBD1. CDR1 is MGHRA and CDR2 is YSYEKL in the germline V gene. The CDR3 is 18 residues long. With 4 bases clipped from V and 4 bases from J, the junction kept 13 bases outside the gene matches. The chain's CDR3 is CASSPAGKTGTGANVLTF. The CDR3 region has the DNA TGCGCCAGCAGCCCTGCTGGTAAGACAGGGACAGGGGCCAACGTCCTGACTTTC.

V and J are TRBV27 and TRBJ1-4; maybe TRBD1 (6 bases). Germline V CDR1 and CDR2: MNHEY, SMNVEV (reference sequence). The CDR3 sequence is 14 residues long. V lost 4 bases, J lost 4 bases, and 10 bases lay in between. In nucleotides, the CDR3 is TGTGCCAGCAGTTCAAGGACAGTTAATGAAAAACTGTTTTTT. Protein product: CASSSRTVNEKLFF.

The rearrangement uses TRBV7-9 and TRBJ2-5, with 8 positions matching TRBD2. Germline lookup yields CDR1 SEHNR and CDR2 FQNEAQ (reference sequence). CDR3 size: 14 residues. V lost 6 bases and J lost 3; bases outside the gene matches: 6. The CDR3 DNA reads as TGTGCCAGCAGGGAAGCGGGGGCTAAAGAGACCCAGTACTTC. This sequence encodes CASREAGAKETQYF.

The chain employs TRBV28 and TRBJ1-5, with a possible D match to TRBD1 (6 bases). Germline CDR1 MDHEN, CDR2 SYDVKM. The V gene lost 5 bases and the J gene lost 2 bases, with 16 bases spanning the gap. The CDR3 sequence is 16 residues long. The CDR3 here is CASSPITGTRNQPQHF. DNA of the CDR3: TGTGCCAGCAGTCCAATAACGGGGACACGCAATCAGCCCCAGCATTTT.

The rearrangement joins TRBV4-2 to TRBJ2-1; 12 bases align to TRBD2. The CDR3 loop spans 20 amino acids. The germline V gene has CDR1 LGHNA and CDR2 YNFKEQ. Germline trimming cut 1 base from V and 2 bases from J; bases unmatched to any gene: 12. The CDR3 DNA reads TGTGCCAGCAGCCAAGTTCAATTGCCTAGCGGGGGGGTGACCTACAATGAGCAGTTCTTC. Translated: CASSQVQLPSGGVTYNEQFF.

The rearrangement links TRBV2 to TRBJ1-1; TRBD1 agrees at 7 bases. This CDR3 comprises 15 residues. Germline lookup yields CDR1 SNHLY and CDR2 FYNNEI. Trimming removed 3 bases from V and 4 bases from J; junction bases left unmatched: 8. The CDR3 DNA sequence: TGTGCCAGCAGTGACCGACAGGGAGGAGGCACTGAAGCTTTCTTT. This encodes CASSDRQGGGTEAFF.

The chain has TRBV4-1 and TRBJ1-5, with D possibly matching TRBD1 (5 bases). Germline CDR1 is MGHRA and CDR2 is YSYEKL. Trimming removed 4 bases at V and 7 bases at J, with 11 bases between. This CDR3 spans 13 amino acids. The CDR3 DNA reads TGCGCCAGCAGCCTTAGTCAGGGACAGCCCCAGCATTTT. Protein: CASSLSQGQPQHF.

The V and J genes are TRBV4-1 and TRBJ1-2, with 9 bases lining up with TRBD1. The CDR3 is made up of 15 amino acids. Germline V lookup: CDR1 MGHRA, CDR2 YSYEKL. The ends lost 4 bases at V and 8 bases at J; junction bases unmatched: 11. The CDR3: CASSPGQGAFRGYTF. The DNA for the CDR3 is TGCGCCAGCAGCCCGGGACAGGGCGCGTTTAGAGGCTACACCTTC.

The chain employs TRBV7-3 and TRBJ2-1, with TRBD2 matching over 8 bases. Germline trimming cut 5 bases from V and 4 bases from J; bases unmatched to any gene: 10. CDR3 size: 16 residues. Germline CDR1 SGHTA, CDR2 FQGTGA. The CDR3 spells CASSQSGSAAYNEQFF. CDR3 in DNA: TGTGCCAGCAGCCAGAGCGGGAGTGCTGCATACAATGAGCAGTTCTTC.

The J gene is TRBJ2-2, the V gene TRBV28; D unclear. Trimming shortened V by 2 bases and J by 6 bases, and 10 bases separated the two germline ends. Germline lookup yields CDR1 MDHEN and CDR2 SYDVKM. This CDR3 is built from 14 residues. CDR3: CASSLRSPAGELFF. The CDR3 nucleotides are TGTGCCAGCAGTTTAAGGAGTCCCGCCGGGGAGCTGTTTTTT.

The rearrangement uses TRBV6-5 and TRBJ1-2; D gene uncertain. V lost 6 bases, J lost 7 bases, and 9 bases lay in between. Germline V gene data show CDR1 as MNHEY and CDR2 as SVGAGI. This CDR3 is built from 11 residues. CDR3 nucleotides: TGTGCCAGCAGAGAGGGAACTGGCTACACCTTC. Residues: CASREGTGYTF.

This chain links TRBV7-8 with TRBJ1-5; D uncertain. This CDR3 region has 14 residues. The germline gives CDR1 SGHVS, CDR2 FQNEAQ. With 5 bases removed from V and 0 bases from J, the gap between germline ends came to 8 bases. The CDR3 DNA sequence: TGTGCCAGCAGCCTAATTTATAGCAATCAGCCCCAGCATTTT. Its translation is CASSLIYSNQPQHF.

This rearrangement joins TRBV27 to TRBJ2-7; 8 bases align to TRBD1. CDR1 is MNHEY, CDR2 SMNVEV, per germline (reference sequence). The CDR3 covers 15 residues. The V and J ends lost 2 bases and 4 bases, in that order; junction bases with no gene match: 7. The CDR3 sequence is CASSLLRDRLYEQYF. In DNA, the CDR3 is TGTGCCAGCAGTTTACTAAGGGACAGGCTATACGAGCAGTACTTC.

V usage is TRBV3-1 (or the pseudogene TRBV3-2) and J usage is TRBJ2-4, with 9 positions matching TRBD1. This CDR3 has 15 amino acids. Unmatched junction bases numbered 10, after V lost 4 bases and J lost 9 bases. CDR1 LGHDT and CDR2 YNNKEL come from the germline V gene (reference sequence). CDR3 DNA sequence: TGTGCCAGCAGCCTCCCTGGGGACAGGGCGGCCATTCAGTACTTC. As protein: CASSLPGDRAAIQYF.

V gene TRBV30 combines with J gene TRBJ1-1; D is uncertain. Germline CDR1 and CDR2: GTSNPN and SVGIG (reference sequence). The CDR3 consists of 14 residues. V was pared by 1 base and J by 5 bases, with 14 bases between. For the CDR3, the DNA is TGTGCCTGGAGTGACCCGGCCAGGCCGACTGAAGCTTTCTTT. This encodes CAWSDPARPTEAFF.

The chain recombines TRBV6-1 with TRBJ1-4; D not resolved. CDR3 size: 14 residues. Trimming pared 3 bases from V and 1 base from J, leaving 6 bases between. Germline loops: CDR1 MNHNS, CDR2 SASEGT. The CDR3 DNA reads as TGTGCCAGCAGTGAGGCGGGAACTAATGAAAAACTGTTTTTT. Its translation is CASSEAGTNEKLFF.